The subject of this entry is one T cell receptor beta chain. What it binds is not known. Clones were sequenced by immunoSEQ multiplex PCR, and TCRdb holds only the in-frame ones, with some missing. The sample shows roughly 190,000 clones, roughly 91% of them seen only once. The data were taken from a study of T cell responses to AZD1222 COVID-19 vaccine. Study outcomes and limitations: Just five to seven AZD1222 recipients tested seropositive at baseline. Without day 14 samples, only post-peak T cell repertoires were studied.

The CDR3 consists of 13 residues. With 8 bases clipped from V and 0 bases from J, the junction kept 3 bases outside the gene matches. Germline CDR1 reads LNHNV; CDR2 reads YYDKDF (reference sequence). V is TRBV15 and J is TRBJ1-1, with 7 bases fitting TRBD1. This TCR came from an adult in good health. Source: peripheral blood, taken on day 0 of AZD1222 vaccination. The CDR3 protein is CATGGQMNTEAFF. DNA for the CDR3: TGTGCCACCGGGGGACAGATGAACACTGAAGCTTTCTTT.